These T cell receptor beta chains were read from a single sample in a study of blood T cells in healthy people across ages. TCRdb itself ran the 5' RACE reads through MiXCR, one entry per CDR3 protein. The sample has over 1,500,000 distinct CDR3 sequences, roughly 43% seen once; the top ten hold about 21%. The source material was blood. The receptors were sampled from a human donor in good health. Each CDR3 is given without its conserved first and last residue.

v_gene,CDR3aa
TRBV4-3,ASSQGSGIEAF
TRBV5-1,ASSLNTELNEKLF
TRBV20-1,SARNSRGTGAEAF
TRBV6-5,ASRAEGDGGYGYT
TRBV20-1,SATEGPHDLDGYT
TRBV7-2,ASSLSTVGHYEQY
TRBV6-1,ASSEPSYFEQY
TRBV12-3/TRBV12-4,ASSLTRPGWDEQY
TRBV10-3,ATSPGTQKETQY
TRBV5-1,ASSLGAKGAEQY
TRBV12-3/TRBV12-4,ASSLPTGGSGYNEQF
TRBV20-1,SGGWGQGNIQY
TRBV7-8,ASSRHGEQY
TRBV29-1,SVYVGDREI
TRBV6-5,ASSRTGKLFYEQY
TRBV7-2,ASSLTSTEAF